Sequencing of this T cell receptor beta chain was carried out in a study of CD8 T cells in ankylosing spondylitis. Study-wide findings and caveats: Previous work reported some of these motif variants in the synovial fluid and blood of reactive arthritis. Among TCR beta sequences, a motif of eight or nine highly homologous variants appeared characteristic of ankylosing spondylitis blood.

As to this clonotype: The target antigen is unknown.

Trimming at V came to 4 bases and at J to 8 bases, leaving 8 bases not matched to a gene. The CDR3 is 15 residues long. The germline V gene has CDR1 SNHLY and CDR2 FYNNEI. Each CDR3 protein gets one entry after TCRdb re-called the 5' RACE reads with MiXCR. The repertoire holds around 490,000 distinct CDR3 sequences, with roughly 5.2% as singletons. This receptor was identified in a male donor with ankylosing spondylitis. The sequenced sample consisted of blood, either unsorted or a sorted T cell fraction (not recorded which). The chain recombines TRBV2 with TRBJ2-1; 10 bases match TRBD2. CDR3 loop: CASSVSGRPGDEQFF. In DNA, the CDR3 is TGTGCCAGCAGTGTTAGCGGGAGGCCGGGGGATGAGCAGTTCTTC.